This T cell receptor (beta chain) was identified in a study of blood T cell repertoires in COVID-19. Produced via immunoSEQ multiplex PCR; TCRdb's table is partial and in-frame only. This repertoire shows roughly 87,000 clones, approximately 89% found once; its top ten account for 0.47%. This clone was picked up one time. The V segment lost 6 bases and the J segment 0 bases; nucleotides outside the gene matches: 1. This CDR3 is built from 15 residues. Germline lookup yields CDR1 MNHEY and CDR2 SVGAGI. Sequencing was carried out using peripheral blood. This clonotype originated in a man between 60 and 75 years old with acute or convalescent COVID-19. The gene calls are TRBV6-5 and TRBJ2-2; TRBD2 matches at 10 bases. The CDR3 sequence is CASSTSGANTGELFF. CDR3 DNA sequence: TGTGCCAGCAGCACTAGCGGGGCGAACACCGGGGAGCTGTTTTTT.